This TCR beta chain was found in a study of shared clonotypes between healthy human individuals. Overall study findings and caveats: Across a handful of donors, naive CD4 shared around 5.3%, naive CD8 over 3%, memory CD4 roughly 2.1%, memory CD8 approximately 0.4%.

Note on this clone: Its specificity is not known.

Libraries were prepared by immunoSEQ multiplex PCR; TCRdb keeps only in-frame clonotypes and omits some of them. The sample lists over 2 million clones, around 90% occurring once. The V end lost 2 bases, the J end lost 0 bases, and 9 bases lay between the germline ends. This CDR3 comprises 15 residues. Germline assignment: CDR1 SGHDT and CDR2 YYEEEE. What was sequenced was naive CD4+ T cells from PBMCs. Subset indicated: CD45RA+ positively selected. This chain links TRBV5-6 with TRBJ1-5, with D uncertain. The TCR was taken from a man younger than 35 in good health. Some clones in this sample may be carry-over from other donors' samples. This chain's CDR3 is CASSFGQVSNQPQHF. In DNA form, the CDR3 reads TGTGCCAGCAGCTTCGGCCAGGTTAGCAATCAGCCCCAGCATTTT.